Below, 7 T cell receptor beta chains from the same sample are listed, as sequenced in a study of human T cells and chemical hapten exposure. TCRdb reanalysed the RACE reads using MiXCR and keeps one entry per CDR3 protein. The table lists over 50,000 distinct CDR3 sequences, roughly a tenth of them singletons. Time point: pre-sensitization, week 0. Noted treatment: therapeutic diphenylcyclopropenone sensitization with weekly scalp DPC. Before extraction, the whole blood was not fractionated, and total RNA was taken from it. The sample consisted of whole blood, taken in connection with sensitization to the hapten diphenylcyclopropenone (DPC). The receptors stem from a woman younger than 45 with alopecia areata. Some clones in this sample may be carry-over from other donors' samples.

This clonotype was observed a handful of times. The rearrangement links TRBV24-1 to TRBJ1-2; TRBD1 matches at 10 bases. This CDR3 spans 15 amino acids. Trimming took 3 bases from V and 6 from J; bases not matched to a gene: 6. CDR1 KGHDR and CDR2 SFDVKD come from the germline V gene. CDR3 nucleotides: TGTGCCACCAGTGATCCGTCCGGGACAGGGGATGGCTACACCTTC. Its translation is CATSDPSGTGDGYTF.

V gene TRBV9 combines with J gene TRBJ2-5; TRBD2 agrees at 8 bases. The CDR3 runs to 16 residues. J gave up 0 bases and V 4 bases, and 8 bases lay outside the gene matches. CDR1 is SGDLS and CDR2 is YYNGEE in the germline V gene. The CDR3 spells CASSPREGMYQETQYF. The CDR3 DNA reads as TGTGCCAGCAGCCCCCGGGAGGGGATGTACCAAGAGACCCAGTACTTC.

This clonotype was recorded at least ten times. The V gene is TRBV29-1, the J gene TRBJ1-3; D is unresolved. V shed 7 bases and J shed 9 bases, with 16 bases lying between them. From germline, CDR1 is SQVTM and CDR2 ANQGSEA. The CDR3 runs to 12 residues. The CDR3 spells CSARLPDGTIYF. In nucleotides, the CDR3 is TGCAGCGCACGCCTCCCAGATGGCACCATATATTTT.

The V call is TRBV7-6, the J call TRBJ1-6; no firm D call. The CDR3 runs 17 residues. CDR1 and CDR2 from the germline V gene are SGHVS and FNYEAQ. V lost 0 bases and J 9 bases, leaving 18 bases between the germline ends. CDR3 residues: CASSLAGDAGMGSPLHF. CDR3 nucleotide sequence: TGTGCCAGCAGCTTAGCGGGAGACGCCGGGATGGGTTCACCCCTCCACTTT.

The chain carries TRBV7-2 and TRBJ2-7; a possible D gene is TRBD1 (6 bases). The CDR3 covers 14 residues. Germline loops: CDR1 SGHTA, CDR2 FQGNSA. Trimming stripped 5 bases from V and 2 bases from J, with 13 bases between. CDR3 DNA: TGTGCCAGCAGCCTAAGTGCAGGGGCCTACGAGCAGTACTTC. Translated: CASSLSAGAYEQYF.

The chain recombines TRBV7-9 with TRBJ2-3; D is unclear. The CDR3 covers 11 residues. The germline V gene has CDR1 SEHNR and CDR2 FQNEAQ (reference sequence). V was shortened by 5 bases and J by 6 bases, with 6 bases between the two germline ends. CDR3 sequence (DNA): TGTGCCAGCAGCCAATTGGATACGCAGTATTTT. This gives the protein CASSQLDTQYF.

The chain carries TRBV7-2 and TRBJ1-6, with D tentatively TRBD1 (6 bases). The CDR3 covers 16 residues. Trimming took 7 bases from V and 6 from J, leaving 19 bases between them. Germline assignment: CDR1 SGHTA and CDR2 FQGNSA. The CDR3 coding sequence is TGTGCCAGCACCCTACCAAGGGGGGGGGGTAATTCACCCCTCCACTTT. It is translated as CASTLPRGGGNSPLHF.